The clone carrying this TCR beta chain was seen ten or more times. CDR3 length: 15 amino acids. Germline V gene data show CDR1 as SNHLY and CDR2 as FYNNEI. Trimming left V 4 bases short and J 1 base short, with 14 bases between. The sample comes from a study of blood T cells in healthy people across ages. Each donor was a healthy Caucasian individual from Russia, aged about 6 to 100. Primed by a sample-barcoded 5' primer and a J-beta primer mix, a second PCR proceeded for about 7 to 12 cycles. TCRdb independently ran MiXCR on the 5' RACE reads; one entry per CDR3 protein. This repertoire shows fewer than 1,000,000 distinct CDR3 sequences, approximately 48% found once; its top ten account for roughly a fifth.

The TCR was taken from a man aged 55 to 70 in good health. Sequencing was performed on blood. The V call is TRBV2, the J call TRBJ2-7, with a tentative D call TRBD1 (6 bases). CDR3 in amino acids: CASSGRTADSYEQYF. The CDR3 nucleotides read TGTGCCAGCAGTGGCCGGACAGCTGATTCCTACGAGCAGTACTTC.